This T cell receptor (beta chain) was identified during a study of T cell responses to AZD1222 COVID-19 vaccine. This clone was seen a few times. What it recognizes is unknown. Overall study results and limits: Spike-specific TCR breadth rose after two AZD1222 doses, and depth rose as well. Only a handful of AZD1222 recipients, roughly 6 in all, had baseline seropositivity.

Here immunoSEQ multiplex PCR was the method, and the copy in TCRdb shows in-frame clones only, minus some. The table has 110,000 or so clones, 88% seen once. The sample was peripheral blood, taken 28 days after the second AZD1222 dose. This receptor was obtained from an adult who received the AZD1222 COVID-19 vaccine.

Written as DNA, the CDR3 is TGTGCCAGCAGCATGGACATTAGCAATCAGCCCCAGCATTTT. This sequence encodes CASSMDISNQPQHF. This sequence joins TRBV5-5 and TRBJ1-5; the D gene is possibly TRBD1 (5 bases). CDR1 and CDR2 (germline): SGHKS, YYEKEE (reference sequence). This CDR3 is 14 amino acids long. V lost 4 bases and J lost 0, with 8 bases in between.